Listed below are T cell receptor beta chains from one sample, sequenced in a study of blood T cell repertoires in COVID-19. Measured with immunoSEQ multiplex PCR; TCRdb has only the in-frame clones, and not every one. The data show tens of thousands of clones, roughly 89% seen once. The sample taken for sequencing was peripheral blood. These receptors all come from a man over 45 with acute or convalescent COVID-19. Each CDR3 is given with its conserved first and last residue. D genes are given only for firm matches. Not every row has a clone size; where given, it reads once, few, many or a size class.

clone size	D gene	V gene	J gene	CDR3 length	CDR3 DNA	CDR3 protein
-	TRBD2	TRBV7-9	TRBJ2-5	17	TGTGCCAGCAGCTCAGAAGGCTGGCGGGGGTCCCAAGAGACCCAGTACTTC	CASSSEGWRGSQETQYF
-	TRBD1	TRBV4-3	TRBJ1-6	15	TGCGCCAGCAGCCAGTCGGGACAGGGAAATTCACCCCTCCACTTT	CASSQSGQGNSPLHF
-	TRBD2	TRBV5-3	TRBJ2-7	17	TGTGCCAGAAGCTTGGCCCCTAGCGGGAGGTTGTCCTACGAGCAGTACTTC	CARSLAPSGRLSYEQYF
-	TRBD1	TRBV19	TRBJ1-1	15	TGTGCCAGTAGGTGGACAGGGGCAACGGTCACTGAAGCTTTCTTT	CASRWTGATVTEAFF
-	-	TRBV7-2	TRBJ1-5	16	TGTGCCAGCAGCCCGCCGGGACTTCCGAGCAATCAGCCCCAGCATTTT	CASSPPGLPSNQPQHF
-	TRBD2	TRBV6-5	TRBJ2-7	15	TGTGCCAGCGCCCCACTGGCGGGAGAAGGCTACGAGCAGTACTTC	CASAPLAGEGYEQYF
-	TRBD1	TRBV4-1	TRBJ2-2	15	TGCGCCAGCAGCCCCGGGGACAGGCCAAGTGGGGAGCTGTTTTTT	CASSPGDRPSGELFF
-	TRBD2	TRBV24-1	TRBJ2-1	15	TGTGCCACCAGTGATGCCCGGGAGGCCTTTATTGAGCAGTTCTTC	CATSDAREAFIEQFF
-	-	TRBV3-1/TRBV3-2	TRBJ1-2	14	TGTGCCAGCAGCCGAATAACAGGGTTCTATGGCTACACCTTC	CASSRITGFYGYTF
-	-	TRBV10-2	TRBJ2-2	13	TGCGCCAGCAGTCCTGGAGGCACCGGGGAGCTGTTTTTT	CASSPGGTGELFF
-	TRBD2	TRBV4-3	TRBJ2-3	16	TGCGCCAGCAGCCAAGGCGCCCGGGGGGGTCGAGATACGCAGTATTTT	CASSQGARGGRDTQYF
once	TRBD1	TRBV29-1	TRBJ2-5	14	TGCAGCGTCCAAGGCGGGACAGGGGAAGAGACCCAGTACTTC	CSVQGGTGEETQYF
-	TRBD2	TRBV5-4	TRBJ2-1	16	TGTGCCAGCAGCTTGAAGACTAGCGGGAGTTACAATGAGCAGTTCTTC	CASSLKTSGSYNEQFF
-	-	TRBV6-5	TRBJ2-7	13	TGTGCCAGCGGGGATACAGGGTCCTACGAGCAGTACTTC	CASGDTGSYEQYF
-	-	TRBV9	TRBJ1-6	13	TGTGCCAGCAGCGTAGGTCAGGATTCACCCCTCCACTTT	CASSVGQDSPLHF
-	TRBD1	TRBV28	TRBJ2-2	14	TGTGCCAGCAGAGCAGACAGGGACACCGGGGAGCTGTTTTTT	CASRADRDTGELFF
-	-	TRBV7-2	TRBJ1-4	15	TGTGCCAGCAGCTTAGTTCCGGCAACTAATGAAAAACTGTTTTTT	CASSLVPATNEKLFF
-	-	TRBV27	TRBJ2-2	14	TGTGCCAGCAGTTCAGGGGCGAACACCGGGGAGCTGTTTTTT	CASSSGANTGELFF
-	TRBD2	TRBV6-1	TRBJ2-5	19	TGTGCCAGCAGTGAAGCCCAAGGGCTAGCGGGAGGGAAGGGGGAGACCCAGTACTTC	CASSEAQGLAGGKGETQYF
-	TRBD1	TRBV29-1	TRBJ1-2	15	TGCAGCGTCACCAACCCACTCAGGGGGAATAGTGGCTACACCTTC	CSVTNPLRGNSGYTF
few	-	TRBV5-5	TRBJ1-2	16	TGTGCCAGCAGCTTGAACGTCCAGGGGAAGACTCCTCGCTACACCTTC	CASSLNVQGKTPRYTF
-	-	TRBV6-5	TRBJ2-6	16	TGTGCCAGCAGTTACTCGAGAGCAGGGGGGGCCAACGTCCTGACTTTC	CASSYSRAGGANVLTF
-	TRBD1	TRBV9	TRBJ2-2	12	TGTGCCAGCAGTGACAGGGCAGGGGAGCTGTTTTTT	CASSDRAGELFF
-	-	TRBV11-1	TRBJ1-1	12	TGTGCCAGCAGCTTCGGGAACACTGAAGCTTTCTTT	CASSFGNTEAFF
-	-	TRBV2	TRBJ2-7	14	TGTGCCAACTCCGGGACAACCTTCTCCTACGAGCAGTACTTC	CANSGTTFSYEQYF
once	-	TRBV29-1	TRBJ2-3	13	TGCAGCGTGAGAACAGGGTCTGCGTATACGCAGTATTTT	CSVRTGSAYTQYF
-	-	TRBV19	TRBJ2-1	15	TGTGCCAGTACCCATCCAGGACTCCCCTACAATGAGCAGTTCTTC	CASTHPGLPYNEQFF
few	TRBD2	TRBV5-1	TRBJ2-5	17	TGCGCCAGCAGCCCGAGACTAGCGGGAGGGCCCGAGGAGACCCAGTACTTC	CASSPRLAGGPEETQYF
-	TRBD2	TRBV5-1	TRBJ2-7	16	TGCGCCAGCAGCCTCCCTGGACTAGCGGGAGCGGGCGAGCAGTACTTC	CASSLPGLAGAGEQYF
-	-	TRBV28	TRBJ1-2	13	TGTGCCAGCAGCTACGAAGGGGTACGTGGCTACACCTTC	CASSYEGVRGYTF
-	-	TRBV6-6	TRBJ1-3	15	TGTGCCAGTTTTCTGGGCCTGAACTCTGGAAACACCATATATTTT	CASFLGLNSGNTIYF
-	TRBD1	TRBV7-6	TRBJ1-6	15	TGTGCCAGCAGCCCACAGACAGGGGACAATTCACCCCTCCACTTT	CASSPQTGDNSPLHF
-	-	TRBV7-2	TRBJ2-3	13	TGTGCCAGCAGCCGACAGTACACAGATACGCAGTATTTT	CASSRQYTDTQYF
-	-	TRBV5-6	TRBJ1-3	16	TGTGCCAGCAGCTTGGTCCCGTGGGGGCCTGGAAACACCATATATTTT	CASSLVPWGPGNTIYF
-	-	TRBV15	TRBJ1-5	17	TGTGCCACCAGCAGAGGTGGGGGGAGAGGGGGCAATCAGCCCCAGCATTTT	CATSRGGGRGGNQPQHF